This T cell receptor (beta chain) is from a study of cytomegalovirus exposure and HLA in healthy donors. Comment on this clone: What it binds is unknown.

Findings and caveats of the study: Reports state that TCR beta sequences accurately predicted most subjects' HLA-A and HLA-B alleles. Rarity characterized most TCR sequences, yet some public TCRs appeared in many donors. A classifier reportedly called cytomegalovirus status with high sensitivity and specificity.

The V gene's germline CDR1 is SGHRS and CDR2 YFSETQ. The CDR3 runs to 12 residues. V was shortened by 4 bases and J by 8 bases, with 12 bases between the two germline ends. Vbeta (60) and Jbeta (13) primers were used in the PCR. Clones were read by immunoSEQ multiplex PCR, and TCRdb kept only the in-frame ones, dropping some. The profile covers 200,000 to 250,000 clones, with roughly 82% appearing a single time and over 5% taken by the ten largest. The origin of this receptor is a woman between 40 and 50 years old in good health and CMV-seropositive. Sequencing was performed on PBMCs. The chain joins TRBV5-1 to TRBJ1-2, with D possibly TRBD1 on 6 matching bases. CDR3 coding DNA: TGCGCCAGCAGCCCCGACAGGCTAGGCTACACCTTC. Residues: CASSPDRLGYTF.